This is a list of T cell receptor beta chains from one sample in a study of cytomegalovirus exposure and HLA in healthy donors. Only in-frame clones appear in the TCRdb table, and some are missing; sequencing was by immunoSEQ multiplex PCR. The repertoire holds around 30,000 clones, with around two thirds as singletons. Sequenced material: PBMCs. These receptors were taken from a man aged 45 to 65 in good health and CMV-seropositive. CDR3s include the opening cysteine and the closing phenylalanine or tryptophan. D genes are given only for firm matches. Clone size appears in some rows only: once, few, many, or a class for an expanded clone.

CDR3aa	CDR3nt	v_gene	abundance	j_gene	d_gene
CASSSGGASTDTQYF	TGTGCCAGCAGCTCTGGCGGGGCCAGCACAGATACGCAGTATTTT	TRBV5-8	-	TRBJ2-3	-
CASSPIRGTEAFF	TGTGCCAGCTCACCTATCCGGGGCACTGAAGCTTTCTTT	TRBV18	-	TRBJ1-1	-
CATSRDRGSGANVLTF	TGTGCCACCAGCAGAGATCGAGGGTCCGGGGCCAACGTCCTGACTTTC	TRBV15	-	TRBJ2-6	-
CASTVTSLGGELFF	TGTGCCAGTACGGTGACTAGCCTGGGCGGGGAGCTGTTTTTT	TRBV19	-	TRBJ2-2	TRBD2
CASSLGTGEAFF	TGTGCCAGCAGCTTAGGGACAGGGGAAGCTTTCTTT	TRBV7-9	-	TRBJ1-1	TRBD1
CASSLVRPGNSPLHF	TGTGCCAGCAGCTTAGTCCGGCCAGGGAATTCACCCCTCCACTTT	TRBV7-6	-	TRBJ1-6	-
CAWSALGGVGEETQYF	TGTGCCTGGAGTGCCTTGGGAGGGGTTGGTGAAGAGACCCAGTACTTC	TRBV30	-	TRBJ2-5	TRBD2
CASSQGTGAGYGYTF	TGCGCCAGCAGCCAAGGAACAGGGGCAGGGTATGGCTACACCTTC	TRBV4-1	once	TRBJ1-2	TRBD1
CSVERLAGDYEQYF	TGCAGCGTTGAGAGACTAGCGGGAGATTACGAGCAGTACTTC	TRBV29-1	-	TRBJ2-7	TRBD2
CASRYIQGSSYEQYF	TGTGCCAGCAGATACATACAGGGGAGCTCCTACGAGCAGTACTTC	TRBV6-5	-	TRBJ2-7	TRBD1
CASSLGRGTPYEQYF	TGTGCCAGCAGCTTAGGGCGGGGGACACCCTACGAGCAGTACTTC	TRBV7-9	few	TRBJ2-7	-
CASRPGQGTGYTF	TGTGCCAGCAGGCCGGGACAGGGGACCGGCTACACCTTC	TRBV6-5	-	TRBJ1-2	TRBD1
CASSLVAQNNEKLFF	TGTGCCAGCAGCTTAGTAGCCCAGAATAATGAAAAACTGTTTTTT	TRBV7-9	-	TRBJ1-4	-
CASSLDGSPQAF	TGCGCCAGCAGCTTGGACGGCAGTCCTCAGGCTTTC	TRBV5-1	-	TRBJ2-6	-
CASRRLAYDNEQFF	TGTGCCAGCAGAAGACTAGCGTATGACAATGAGCAGTTCTTC	TRBV6-5	-	TRBJ2-1	TRBD2
CASTTKGVYGYTF	TGTGCCAGCACCACTAAGGGAGTCTATGGCTACACCTTC	TRBV28	once	TRBJ1-2	-
CAWSRQGYEQYF	TGTGCCTGGAGTCGCCAGGGCTACGAGCAGTACTTC	TRBV30	-	TRBJ2-7	-